One sample yielded the 19 T cell receptor beta chains listed below, sequenced in a study of T-cell memory formation after mild COVID-19. TCRdb passed the 5' RACE reads through MiXCR, listing each CDR3 protein once. The sample yields about 350,000 distinct CDR3 sequences, around 15% seen once. Sequenced sample: PBMCs or a T cell subset sorted from them (not recorded which). These receptor sequences come from a man aged 18 to 29 who had mild COVID-19 (a few samples of this study predate the infection). Cell type and time point are not known.

CDR3 in amino acids: CASSPGQGPYSNQPQHF. CDR3 sequence (DNA): TGTGCCAGCTCACCGGGACAGGGCCCTTATAGCAATCAGCCCCAGCATTTT. The chain joins TRBV18 to TRBJ1-5; 9 bases are a match to TRBD1. The CDR3 length is 17 residues. Germline V gives CDR1 KGHSH, CDR2 LQKENI. Germline trimming cut 3 bases from V and 0 bases from J; bases unmatched to any gene: 6.

The chain couples TRBV7-9 to TRBJ2-2; D gene uncertain. The CDR3 extends over 17 amino acids. The germline V and J ends were trimmed by 4 bases and 7 bases, with 22 bases remaining between them. CDR1 and CDR2 (germline): SEHNR, FQNEAQ (reference sequence). The chain's CDR3 is CASSSGLRVGGRGELFF. CDR3 DNA sequence: TGTGCCAGCAGCTCGGGCCTCCGCGTGGGTGGTCGCGGGGAGCTGTTTTTT. Together with reference TRBV7-9 and TRBJ2-2, the CDR3 gives the full variable domain: DTGVSQNPRHKITKRGQNVTFRCDPISEHNRLYWYRQTLGQGPEFLTYFQNEAQLEKSRLLSDRFSAERPKGSFSTLEIQRTEQGDSAMYLCASSSGLRVGGRGELFFGEGSRLTVL.

The chain is built from TRBV6-5 and TRBJ1-6; the match to TRBD1 covers 7 bases. The ends lost 5 bases at V and 9 bases at J; junction bases unmatched: 7. Germline CDR1 MNHEY, CDR2 SVGAGI. This CDR3 has 14 amino acids. CDR3 loop: CASSRQGSASPLHF. CDR3 nucleotides: TGTGCCAGCAGTCGACAGGGTAGCGCTTCACCCCTCCACTTT.

This chain uses TRBV5-4 with TRBJ1-4; no reliable D call. Germline CDR1 is SGHNT and CDR2 is YYREEE (reference sequence). Trimming shortened V by 3 bases and J by 7 bases, and 13 bases separated the two germline ends. The CDR3 has 14 residues. The CDR3 DNA follows: TGTGCCAGCAGCTCTGAAGGACGGGCTGAAAAACTGTTTTTT. Translation: CASSSEGRAEKLFF.

This clonotype was counted a single time. V usage is TRBV5-1 and J usage is TRBJ1-5; perhaps TRBD1 as D (6 bases). Per the germline V gene, CDR1 is SGHRS and CDR2 is YFSETQ. The CDR3 is 15 residues long. V was shortened by 2 bases and J by 5 bases, with 14 bases between the two germline ends. CDR3 loop: CASSFSGGLDQPQHF. The CDR3 DNA sequence: TGCGCCAGCAGCTTTTCGGGGGGCTTAGATCAGCCCCAGCATTTT. Complete variable domain (other parts from reference TRBV5-1 and TRBJ1-5): KAGVTQTPRYLIKTRGQQVTLSCSPISGHRSVSWYQQTPGQGLQFLFEYFSETQRNKGNFPGRFSGRQFSNSRSEMNVSTLELGDSALYLCASSFSGGLDQPQHFGDGTRLSIL.

This clonotype has at least ten counts. The chain links TRBV15 to TRBJ2-1; no reliable D call. This CDR3 is built from 14 residues. CDR1 and CDR2 (germline): LNHNV, YYDKDF (reference sequence). V shed 1 base and J shed 6 bases, with 10 bases lying between them. CDR3: CATSRALGRNEQFF. The CDR3 coding sequence is TGTGCCACCAGCAGAGCCCTCGGACGCAATGAGCAGTTCTTC.

The chain joins TRBV6-5 to TRBJ2-5; 7 bases agree with TRBD2. This CDR3 comprises 16 residues. V trimming: 2 bases; J trimming: 5 bases; junction bases outside the gene matches: 11. CDR1 and CDR2 from the germline V gene are MNHEY and SVGAGI. CDR3 sequence (DNA): TGTGCCAGCAGTTACAGGCGGGGGAGTTTTCAGGAGACCCAGTACTTC. Its protein is CASSYRRGSFQETQYF.

The chain recombines TRBV10-3 with TRBJ2-3; TRBD2 agrees at 10 bases. From germline, CDR1 is ENHRY and CDR2 SYGVKD. This CDR3 has 14 amino acids. J gave up 3 bases and V 5 bases, and 2 bases lay outside the gene matches. CDR3 loop: CAISSSGGTDTQYF. The CDR3, as DNA: TGTGCCATCAGTTCTAGCGGGGGAACAGATACGCAGTATTTT.

Here the CDR3 reads CASSLGLAGVEQYF. The CDR3 DNA is TGTGCCAGCTCATTGGGACTAGCGGGCGTCGAGCAGTACTTC. This sequence joins TRBV18 and TRBJ2-7; 12 positions agree with TRBD2. This CDR3 is built from 14 residues. The trim removed 5 bases at V and 6 bases at J, leaving 5 bases unmatched. Germline V gene lookup returns CDR1 KGHSH and CDR2 LQKENI.

This clonotype has only a few counts. V and J are TRBV12-3 or TRBV12-4 and TRBJ2-3; D may be TRBD2 (6 bases). The CDR3 has 13 residues. The V end lost 4 bases, the J end lost 5 bases, and 10 bases lay between the germline ends. The CDR3 coding sequence is TGTGCCAGCAGTTCGCTAGCGTTAGATACGCAGTATTTT. Amino acid sequence: CASSSLALDTQYF.

The table lists this clonotype with many counts. The chain joins TRBV5-1 to TRBJ2-3; D may be TRBD1 (6 bases). The CDR3 has 16 residues. Trimming pared 4 bases from V and 0 bases from J, leaving 15 bases between. The germline gives CDR1 SGHRS, CDR2 YFSETQ. DNA for the CDR3: TGCGCCAGCAGCCCCCTTCCGGGACAAAGCACAGATACGCAGTATTTT. It encodes CASSPLPGQSTDTQYF.

The table lists this clonotype with many counts. The gene calls are TRBV7-6 and TRBJ2-7; D is possibly TRBD1 or TRBD2 (5 bases each). The CDR3 contains 12 residues. Germline lookup yields CDR1 SGHVS and CDR2 FNYEAQ. Trimming pared 5 bases from V and 3 bases from J, leaving 8 bases between. As DNA, the CDR3 is TGTGCCAGCAGCCCTGGGGGCTACGAGCAGTACTTC. Its protein product is CASSPGGYEQYF.

Here the CDR3 DNA reads TGTGCCAGCAGCTTGGGGGACTTCGTGGATGAGCAGTTCTTC. It is translated as CASSLGDFVDEQFF. This chain joins TRBV5-6 and TRBJ2-1; possibly TRBD2 for D (6 bases). V lost 0 bases, J lost 8 bases, and 12 bases lay in between. The CDR3 loop spans 14 amino acids. Germline values: CDR1 SGHDT, CDR2 YYEEEE.

This chain connects TRBV7-9 to TRBJ2-4, with D uncertain. The CDR3 has 12 amino acids. V lost 1 base, J lost 6 bases, and 4 bases lay in between. Germline loops: CDR1 SEHNR, CDR2 FQNEAQ (reference sequence). CDR3 amino acids: CASSLGANIQYF. The DNA of the CDR3 is TGTGCCAGCAGCTTAGGTGCAAACATTCAGTACTTC. The variable domain in full, with the rest retrieved from reference TRBV7-9 and TRBJ2-4, is DTGVSQNPRHKITKRGQNVTFRCDPISEHNRLYWYRQTLGQGPEFLTYFQNEAQLEKSRLLSDRFSAERPKGSFSTLEIQRTEQGDSAMYLCASSLGANIQYFGAGTRLSVL.

There are a few counts of this clonotype. The chain is built from TRBV29-1 and TRBJ2-2; D is undetermined. V shed 1 base and J shed 0 bases, with 6 bases lying between them. This CDR3 comprises 14 residues. CDR1 and CDR2 from the germline V gene are SQVTM and ANQGSEA. The CDR3 sequence is CSVEGPSNTGELFF. In nucleotides, the CDR3 is TGCAGCGTTGAAGGGCCGTCGAACACCGGGGAGCTGTTTTTT.

This clonotype has just a few counts. The CDR3 bases are TGCAGTGCTAGTTCCCAAGTGAACACTGAAGCTTTCTTT. Translation: CSASSQVNTEAFF. The chain joins TRBV20-1 to TRBJ1-1, with D unclear. V lost 3 bases, J lost 0 bases, and 8 bases lay in between. This CDR3 is 13 amino acids long. Germline CDR1 reads DFQATT; CDR2 reads SNEGSKA (reference sequence).

There are a few counts of this clonotype. The J gene is TRBJ2-6, the V gene TRBV29-1; 9 bases match TRBD1. The germline V gene encodes CDR1 SQVTM and CDR2 ANQGSEA. CDR3 length: 14 amino acids. The trim removed 4 bases at V and 4 bases at J, leaving 2 bases unmatched. CDR3 protein: CSVGTGAGANVLTF. The CDR3 DNA sequence: TGCAGCGTTGGGACAGGGGCCGGGGCCAACGTCCTGACTTTC.

This clonotype was counted between two and nine times. The V call is TRBV20-1, the J call TRBJ2-7; 7 bases are a match to TRBD1. Germline CDR1 reads DFQATT; CDR2 reads SNEGSKA (reference sequence). This CDR3 spans 13 amino acids. The V segment lost 6 bases and the J segment 6 bases; nucleotides outside the gene matches: 11. This chain's CDR3 is CSACDRVNREQYV. CDR3 nucleotides: TGCAGTGCCTGCGACAGGGTAAACCGCGAGCAGTACGTC.

The J gene is TRBJ2-5, the V gene TRBV13; D is possibly TRBD2 (6 bases). Germline CDR1 and CDR2: PRHDT and FYEKMQ (reference sequence). This CDR3 has 15 residues. V lost 7 bases, J lost 3 bases, and 18 bases lay in between. The CDR3 DNA reads as TGTGCCAGCACCCTGGGTCTTCGGGAGAAAGAGACCCAGTACTTC. It translates to CASTLGLREKETQYF.